This T cell receptor (beta chain) was documented in a study of identical twins. General observations from the study: Models underestimated TCR alpha sharing (out-of-frame) in monozygotic twins.

This clonotype was counted a few times. The target antigen is unknown. The length of the CDR3 is 15 residues. Germline V gene data show CDR1 as SGHRS and CDR2 as YFSETQ. V lost 5 bases and J lost 3; bases outside the gene matches: 5. Unique molecular identifiers were present on cDNA, and template switching added a universal primer site. TCRdb reanalysed the 5' RACE reads using MiXCR and keeps one entry per CDR3 protein. The table records hundreds of thousands of distinct CDR3 sequences, roughly 7% of them present only once. The sample was also linked to a second study, of yellow fever vaccine responses in identical twins.

The receptor was derived from a woman aged 18 to 35 in good health. J is TRBJ1-2 and V is TRBV5-1; 12 positions match TRBD1. Sequences were obtained from memory (CD45RO+) T cells sorted from blood. CDR3 amino acids: CASRVGTGGYYGYTF. DNA of the CDR3: TGCGCCAGCAGGGTCGGGACAGGGGGCTACTATGGCTACACCTTC. The entire variable domain, with the rest obtained from reference TRBV5-1 and TRBJ1-2, is as follows: KAGVTQTPRYLIKTRGQQVTLSCSPISGHRSVSWYQQTPGQGLQFLFEYFSETQRNKGNFPGRFSGRQFSNSRSEMNVSTLELGDSALYLCASRVGTGGYYGYTFGSGTRLTVV.